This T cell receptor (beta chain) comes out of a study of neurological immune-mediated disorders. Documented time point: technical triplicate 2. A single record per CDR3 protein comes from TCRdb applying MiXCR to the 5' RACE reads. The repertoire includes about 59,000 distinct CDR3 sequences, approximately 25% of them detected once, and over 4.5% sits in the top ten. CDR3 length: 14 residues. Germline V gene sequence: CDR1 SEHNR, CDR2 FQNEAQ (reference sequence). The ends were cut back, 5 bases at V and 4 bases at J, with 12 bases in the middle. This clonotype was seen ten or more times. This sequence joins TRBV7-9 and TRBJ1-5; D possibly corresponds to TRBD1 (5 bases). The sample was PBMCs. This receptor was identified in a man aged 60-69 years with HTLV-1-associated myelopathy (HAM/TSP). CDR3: CASSRGTGNQPQHF. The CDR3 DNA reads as TGTGCCAGCAGCCGTGGGACGGGAAATCAGCCCCAGCATTTT. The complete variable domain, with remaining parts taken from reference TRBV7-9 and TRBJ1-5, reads DTGVSQNPRHKITKRGQNVTFRCDPISEHNRLYWYRQTLGQGPEFLTYFQNEAQLEKSRLLSDRFSAERPKGSFSTLEIQRTEQGDSAMYLCASSRGTGNQPQHFGDGTRLSIL.